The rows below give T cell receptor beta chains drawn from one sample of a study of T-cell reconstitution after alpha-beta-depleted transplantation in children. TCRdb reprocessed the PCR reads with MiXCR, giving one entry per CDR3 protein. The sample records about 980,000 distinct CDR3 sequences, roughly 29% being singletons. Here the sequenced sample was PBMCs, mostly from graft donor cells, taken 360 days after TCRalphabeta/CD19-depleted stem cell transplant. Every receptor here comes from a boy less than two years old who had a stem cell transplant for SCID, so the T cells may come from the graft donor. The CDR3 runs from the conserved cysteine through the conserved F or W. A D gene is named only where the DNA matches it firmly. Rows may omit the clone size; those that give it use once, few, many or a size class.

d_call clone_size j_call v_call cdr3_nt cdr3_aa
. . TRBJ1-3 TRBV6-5 TGTGCCAGCAGTTACACCCGGGACACCAGCTCTGGAAACACCATATATTTT CASSYTRDTSSGNTIYF
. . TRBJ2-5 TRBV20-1 TGCAGTGCTAGAGTAGGCGCGGGACGAATGGCGACCCATTACTTC CSARVGAGRMATHYF
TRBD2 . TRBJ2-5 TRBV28 TGTGCCAGCAGTACCCACGCGGGGGGGACGAAGACCCAGTACTTC CASSTHAGGTKTQYF
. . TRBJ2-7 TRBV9 TGTGCCAGCAGCGTAGGTCAGGGGATTACCTACGAGCAGTACTTC CASSVGQGITYEQYF
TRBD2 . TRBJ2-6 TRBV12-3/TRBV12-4 TGTGCCAGCAGTTTTCTAGCGGGCCCCATTGAGGGGGCCAACGTCCTGACTTTC CASSFLAGPIEGANVLTF
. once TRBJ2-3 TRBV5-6 TGTGCCAGCAGCTTATTAGGAGGGGAAGTGGATACGCAGTATTTT CASSLLGGEVDTQYF
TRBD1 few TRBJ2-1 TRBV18 TGTGCCAGCTCACAGGGACAGACTCTAGCCTACAATGAGCAGTTCTTC CASSQGQTLAYNEQFF
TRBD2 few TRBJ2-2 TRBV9 TGTGCCAGCAGCGTAGGGCTAGCGGGGGTGAACACCGGGGAGCTGTTTTTT CASSVGLAGVNTGELFF
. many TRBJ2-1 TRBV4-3 TGCGCCAGCAGCCAAGATCCCTTACAGGACCTATATGAGCAGTTCTTC CASSQDPLQDLYEQFF
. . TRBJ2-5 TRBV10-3 TGTGCCATCAGTGAAAGACTAGACACAAGGGAGACCCAGTACTTC CAISERLDTRETQYF
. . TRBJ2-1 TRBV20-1 TGCAGTGCTAGTAAGACCCCCGGGAATGAGCAGTTCTTC CSASKTPGNEQFF
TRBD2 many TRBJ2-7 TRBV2 TGTGCCAGCAGGAGGACTAGGCCCTCCGGCGAGCAGTACTTC CASRRTRPSGEQYF
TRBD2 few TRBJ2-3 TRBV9 TGTGCCAGCAGCGTTGGACTAGCGGGGGTCAGCACAGATACGCAGTATTTT CASSVGLAGVSTDTQYF
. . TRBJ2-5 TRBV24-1 TGTGCCACCAGTGATTTGCGCGGGCCCCAAGAGACCCAGTACTTC CATSDLRGPQETQYF
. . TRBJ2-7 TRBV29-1 TGCAGCGTTGGAAGGGGCTTAAGGTACGAGCAGTACTTC CSVGRGLRYEQYF
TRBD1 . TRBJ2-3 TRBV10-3 TGTGCCATCTGTTCCCTCGCCCGGGACAGGAGGATGGGAGATACGCAGTATTTT CAICSLARDRRMGDTQYF
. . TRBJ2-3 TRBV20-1 TGCAGTGCTAGTAAAATGGAGGGAAACACAGATACGCAGTATTTT CSASKMEGNTDTQYF
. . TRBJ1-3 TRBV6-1 TGTGCCAGCAGTCGCGACAGGCGTGGGGACACCATATATTTT CASSRDRRGDTIYF
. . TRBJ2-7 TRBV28 TGTGCCAGCAGTTTATATGGCCAGGGGATCCACGAGCAGTACTTC CASSLYGQGIHEQYF
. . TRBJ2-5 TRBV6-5 TGTGCCAGCAGTTATACACTCCAAGAGACCCAGTACTTC CASSYTLQETQYF
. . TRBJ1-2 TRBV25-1 TGTGCCAGCAGTGAACCAGTTGGAGGCTACACCTTC CASSEPVGGYTF
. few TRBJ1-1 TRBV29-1 TGCAGCGTTGCGGGGCCCACTGAAGCTTTCTTT CSVAGPTEAFF